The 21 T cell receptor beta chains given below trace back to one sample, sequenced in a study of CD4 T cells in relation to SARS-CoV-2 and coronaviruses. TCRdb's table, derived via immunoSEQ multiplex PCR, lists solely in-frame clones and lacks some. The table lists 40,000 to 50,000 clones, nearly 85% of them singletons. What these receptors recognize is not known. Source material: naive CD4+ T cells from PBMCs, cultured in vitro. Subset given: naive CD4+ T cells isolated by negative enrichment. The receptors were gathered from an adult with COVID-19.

CDR3 sequence (DNA): TGTGCCAGCAGCCTCGGGACAGACTACGAGCAGTACTTC. Translating it yields CASSLGTDYEQYF. J is TRBJ2-7 and V is TRBV28; the match to TRBD1 covers 7 bases. With 6 bases clipped from V and 3 bases from J, the junction kept 5 bases outside the gene matches. Germline V gene data show CDR1 as MDHEN and CDR2 as SYDVKM. The CDR3 runs to 13 residues.

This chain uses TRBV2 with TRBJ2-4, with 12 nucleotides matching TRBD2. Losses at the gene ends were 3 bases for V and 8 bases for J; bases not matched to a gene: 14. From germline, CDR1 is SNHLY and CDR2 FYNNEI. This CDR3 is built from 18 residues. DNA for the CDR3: TGTGCCAGCAGTGACCTTTTGGGGCTAGCGGGAGGGAGGGACATTCAGTACTTC. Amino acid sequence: CASSDLLGLAGGRDIQYF.

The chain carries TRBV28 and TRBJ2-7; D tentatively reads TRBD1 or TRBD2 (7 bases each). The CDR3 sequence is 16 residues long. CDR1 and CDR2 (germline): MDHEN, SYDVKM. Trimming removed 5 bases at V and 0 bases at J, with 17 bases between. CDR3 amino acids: CASSPTPGGGSYEQYF. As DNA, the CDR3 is TGTGCCAGCAGTCCTACCCCAGGGGGGGGCTCCTACGAGCAGTACTTC. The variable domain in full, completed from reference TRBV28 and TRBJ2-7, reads DVKVTQSSRYLVKRTGEKVFLECVQDMDHENMFWYRQDPGLGLRLIYFSYDVKMKEKGDIPEGYSVSREKKERFSLILESASTNQTSMYLCASSPTPGGGSYEQYFGPGTRLTVT.

The CDR3 DNA is TGTGCCAGTAGCCCGGGTGGAGGCGCTTCCAATGAGCAGTTCTTC. Translating gives CASSPGGGASNEQFF. The V gene is TRBV19, the J gene TRBJ2-1, with D possibly being TRBD2 (5 bases). This CDR3 region has 15 residues. V was clipped by 6 bases and J by 6 bases, with 18 bases between them. Per the germline V gene, CDR1 is LNHDA and CDR2 is SQIVND (reference sequence).

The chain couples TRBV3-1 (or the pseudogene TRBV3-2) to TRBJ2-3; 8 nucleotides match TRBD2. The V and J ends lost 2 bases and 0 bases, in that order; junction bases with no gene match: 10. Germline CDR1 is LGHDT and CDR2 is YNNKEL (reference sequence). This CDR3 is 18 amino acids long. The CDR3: CASSQNPSPSGSTDTQYF. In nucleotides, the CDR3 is TGTGCCAGCAGCCAAAACCCTAGTCCTAGCGGGAGCACAGATACGCAGTATTTT.

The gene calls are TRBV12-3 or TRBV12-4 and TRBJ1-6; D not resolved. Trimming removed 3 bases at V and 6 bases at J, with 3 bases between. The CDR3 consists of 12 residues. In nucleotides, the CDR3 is TGTGCCAGCAGTTTGTCTAATTCACCCCTCCACTTT. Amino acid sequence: CASSLSNSPLHF.

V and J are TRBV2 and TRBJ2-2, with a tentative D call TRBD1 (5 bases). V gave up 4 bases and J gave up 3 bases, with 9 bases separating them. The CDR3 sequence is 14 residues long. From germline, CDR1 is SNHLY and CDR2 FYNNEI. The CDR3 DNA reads TGTGCCAGCAGTGTGGCCAGGGACACCGGGGAGCTGTTTTTT. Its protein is CASSVARDTGELFF.

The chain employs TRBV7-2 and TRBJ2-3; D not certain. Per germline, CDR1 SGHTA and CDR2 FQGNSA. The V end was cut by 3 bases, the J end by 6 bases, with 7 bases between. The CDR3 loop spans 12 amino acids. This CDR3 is CASSFAYDTQYF. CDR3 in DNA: TGTGCCAGCAGCTTCGCCTACGATACGCAGTATTTT.

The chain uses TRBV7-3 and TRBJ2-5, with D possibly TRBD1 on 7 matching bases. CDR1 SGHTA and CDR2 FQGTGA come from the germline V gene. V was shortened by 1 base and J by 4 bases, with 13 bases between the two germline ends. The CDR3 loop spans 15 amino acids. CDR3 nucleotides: TGTGCCAGCAGCTTAAGGCCAGGGGGGAGAGAGACCCAGTACTTC. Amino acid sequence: CASSLRPGGRETQYF.

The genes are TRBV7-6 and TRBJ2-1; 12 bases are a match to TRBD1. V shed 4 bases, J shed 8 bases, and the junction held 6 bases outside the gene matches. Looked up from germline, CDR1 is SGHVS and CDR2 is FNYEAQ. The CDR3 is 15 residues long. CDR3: CASSSPGQGAYEQFF. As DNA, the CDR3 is TGTGCCAGCAGCTCGCCGGGACAGGGGGCCTATGAGCAGTTCTTC.

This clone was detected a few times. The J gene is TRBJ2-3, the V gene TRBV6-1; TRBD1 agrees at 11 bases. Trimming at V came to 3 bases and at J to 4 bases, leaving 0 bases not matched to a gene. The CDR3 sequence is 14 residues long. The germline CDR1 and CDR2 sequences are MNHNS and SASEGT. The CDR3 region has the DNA TGTGCCAGCAGTGAGGGACAGGGGGCAGATACGCAGTATTTT. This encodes CASSEGQGADTQYF.

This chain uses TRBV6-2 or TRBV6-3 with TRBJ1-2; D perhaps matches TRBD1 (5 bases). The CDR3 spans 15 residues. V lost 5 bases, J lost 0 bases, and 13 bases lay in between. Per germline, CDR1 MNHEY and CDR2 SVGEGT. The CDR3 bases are TGTGCCAGCAGTCGTACCAGACAGTCTAACTATGGCTACACCTTC. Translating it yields CASSRTRQSNYGYTF.

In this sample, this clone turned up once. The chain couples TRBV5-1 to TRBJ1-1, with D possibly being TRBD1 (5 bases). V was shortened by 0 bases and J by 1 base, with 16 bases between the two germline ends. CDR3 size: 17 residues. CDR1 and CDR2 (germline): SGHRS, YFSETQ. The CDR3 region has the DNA TGCGCCAGCAGCTTGGCCCAGGGCGCTTTGAAGAACACTGAAGCTTTCTTT. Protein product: CASSLAQGALKNTEAFF.

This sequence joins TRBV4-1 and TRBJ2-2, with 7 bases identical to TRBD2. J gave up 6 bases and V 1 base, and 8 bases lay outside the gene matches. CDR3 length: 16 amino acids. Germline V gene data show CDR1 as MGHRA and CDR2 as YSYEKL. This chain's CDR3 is CASSQVGGSRAGELFF. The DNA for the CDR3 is TGCGCCAGCAGCCAAGTAGGCGGGAGTCGGGCCGGGGAGCTGTTTTTT.

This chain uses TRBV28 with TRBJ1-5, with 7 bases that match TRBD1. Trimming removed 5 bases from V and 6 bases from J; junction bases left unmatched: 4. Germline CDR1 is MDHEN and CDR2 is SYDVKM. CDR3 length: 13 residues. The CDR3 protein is CASSPTGPQPQHF. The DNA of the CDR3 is TGTGCCAGCAGTCCGACAGGGCCTCAGCCCCAGCATTTT.

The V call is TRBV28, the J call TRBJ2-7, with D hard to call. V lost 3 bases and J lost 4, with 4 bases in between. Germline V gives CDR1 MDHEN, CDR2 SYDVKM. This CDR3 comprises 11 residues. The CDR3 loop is CASSFRYEQYF. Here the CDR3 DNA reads TGTGCCAGCAGTTTTAGGTACGAGCAGTACTTC.

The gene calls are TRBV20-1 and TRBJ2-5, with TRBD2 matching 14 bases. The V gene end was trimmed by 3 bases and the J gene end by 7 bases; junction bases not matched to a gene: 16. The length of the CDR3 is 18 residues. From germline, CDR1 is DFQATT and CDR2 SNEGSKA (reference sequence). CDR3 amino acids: CSASLIGTSGSSNPTQYF. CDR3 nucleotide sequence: TGCAGTGCTAGTTTAATCGGGACTAGCGGGAGCTCAAACCCGACCCAGTACTTC.

In DNA, the CDR3 is TGTGCCAGCAGTTTTCACAATAACACCTACGAGCAGTACTTC. Amino acids: CASSFHNNTYEQYF. The rearrangement joins TRBV25-1 to TRBJ2-7, with D unresolved. This CDR3 has 14 amino acids. Trimming took off 5 bases at V and 2 bases at J, with 13 bases between the two ends. Germline loops: CDR1 MGHDK, CDR2 SYGVNS.

This CDR3 reads CASKPTSGSGSSYNEQFF. CDR3 nucleotides: TGTGCCAGCAAACCGACTAGCGGGAGCGGATCCTCCTACAATGAGCAGTTCTTC. This chain connects TRBV5-4 to TRBJ2-1; 12 bases align to TRBD2. The CDR3 contains 18 residues. V shed 6 bases, J shed 0 bases, and the junction held 10 bases outside the gene matches. The V gene's germline CDR1 is SGHNT and CDR2 YYREEE (reference sequence). Full variable domain (outside the CDR3, taken from reference TRBV5-4 and TRBJ2-1): ETGVTQSPTHLIKTRGQQVTLRCSSQSGHNTVSWYQQALGQGPQFIFQYYREEENGRGNFPPRFSGLQFPNYSSELNVNALELDDSALYLCASKPTSGSGSSYNEQFFGPGTRLTVL.

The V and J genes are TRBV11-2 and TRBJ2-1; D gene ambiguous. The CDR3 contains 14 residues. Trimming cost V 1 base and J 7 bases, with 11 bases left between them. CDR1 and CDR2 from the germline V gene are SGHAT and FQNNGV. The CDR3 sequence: CASSLVRGYNEQFF. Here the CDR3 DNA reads TGTGCCAGCAGCTTAGTACGCGGATATAATGAGCAGTTCTTC.

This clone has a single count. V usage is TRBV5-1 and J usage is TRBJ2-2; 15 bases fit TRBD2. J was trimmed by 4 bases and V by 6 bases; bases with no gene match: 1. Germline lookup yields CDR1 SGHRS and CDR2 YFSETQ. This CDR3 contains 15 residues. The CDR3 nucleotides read TGCGCCAGCATGGGACTAGCGGGAGGCACCGGGGAGCTGTTTTTT. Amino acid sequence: CASMGLAGGTGELFF.